The 11 T cell receptor beta chains reported below all come from one sample, sequenced in a study of T cells in Graves' hyperthyroidism and ophthalmopathy. The investigators amplified TCR beta CDR3 regions from RNA transcripts. HTBI primers were employed in a first-round RT-PCR of the TCR CDR3. TCRdb analysed the multiplex PCR reads with MiXCR anew, one entry per CDR3 protein. The sample holds around 690,000 distinct CDR3 sequences; around 15% are singletons and the top ten take around a sixth. Sequenced material: blood. These receptors were taken from a man between 45 and 60 years old with Graves' hyperthyroidism.

In its sample, this clonotype was seen many times. This chain links TRBV30 with TRBJ1-2, with TRBD1 matching over 11 bases. The V and J ends lost 7 bases and 4 bases, in that order; junction bases with no gene match: 8. Germline lookup yields CDR1 GTSNPN and CDR2 SVGIG (reference sequence). The length of the CDR3 is 14 residues. The CDR3 coding sequence is TGTGCCTCGGAAGGGACAGGGGGTTCCTATGGCTACACCTTC. Translating it yields CASEGTGGSYGYTF.

The chain carries TRBV29-1 and TRBJ2-3; D is possibly TRBD2 (7 bases). The CDR3 runs 12 residues. The V end lost 6 bases, the J end lost 6 bases, and 13 bases lay between the germline ends. Germline-derived CDR1 and CDR2 are SQVTM and ANQGSEA. CDR3 loop: CSVNREGDTQYF. CDR3 coding DNA: TGCAGCGTGAACAGGGAGGGCGATACGCAGTATTTT.

This clonotype was seen many times. The V and J genes are TRBV7-2 and TRBJ2-2; a weak D match, TRBD2 (6 bases). Germline CDR1 and CDR2: SGHTA and FQGNSA. This CDR3 contains 16 residues. Trimming stripped 1 base from V and 5 bases from J, with 14 bases between. CDR3 residues: CASSLDGGLVTGELFF. The CDR3 DNA reads as TGTGCCAGCAGCTTAGATGGAGGGTTGGTAACCGGGGAGCTGTTTTTT.

The chain links TRBV6-1 to TRBJ2-1; 7 bases fit TRBD2. The trim removed 7 bases at V and 9 bases at J, leaving 9 bases unmatched. Per the germline V gene, CDR1 is MNHNS and CDR2 is SASEGT. There are 13 residues in the CDR3. CDR3 sequence (DNA): TGTGCCAGCACAATCGGGACTACAATTGAGCAGTTCTTC. This gives the protein CASTIGTTIEQFF.

This chain joins TRBV6-5 and TRBJ2-1; the match to TRBD2 covers 7 bases. The CDR3 length is 13 residues. The V gene end was trimmed by 3 bases and the J gene end by 10 bases; junction bases not matched to a gene: 6. Germline lookup yields CDR1 MNHEY and CDR2 SVGAGI. CDR3 in DNA: TGTGCCAGCAGTTATGGGCTGCGGGGGGAGCAGTTCTTC. Protein product: CASSYGLRGEQFF.

The rearrangement joins TRBV19 to TRBJ1-3, with D unresolved. The CDR3 has 12 residues. Between the trimmed V and J ends, which lost 9 bases and 3 bases, there was a span of 9 bases. Germline assignment: CDR1 LNHDA and CDR2 SQIVND (reference sequence). In nucleotides, the CDR3 is TGTGCCAGCGAACAAATTGGAAACACCATATATTTT. Translated: CASEQIGNTIYF.

A note on this clonotype: A clone one base away is much larger, so this may be a read error. The rearrangement links TRBV11-3 to TRBJ2-1; TRBD2 matches at 10 bases. Losses at the gene ends were 3 bases for V and 2 bases for J; bases not matched to a gene: 4. Germline V lookup: CDR1 SGHNT, CDR2 YENEEA. This CDR3 region has 16 residues. The CDR3, as DNA: TGTGCCAGCAGCTTCGTGACTAGCGGGCCCTACAATGAGCAGTTCTTC. It yields the protein CASSFVTSGPYNEQFF. The full variable domain, in which reference TRBV11-3 and TRBJ2-1 provide the parts outside the CDR3, is EAGVVQSPRYKIIEKKQPVAFWCNPISGHNTLYWYLQNLGQGPELLIRYENEEAVDDSQLPKDRFSAERLKGVDSTLKIQPAELGDSAVYLCASSFVTSGPYNEQFFGPGTRLTVL.

The sample holds many counts of this clonotype. V and J are TRBV30 and TRBJ1-2, with 9 bases matching TRBD1. The germline V gene has CDR1 GTSNPN and CDR2 SVGIG (reference sequence). V shed 3 bases and J 7 bases; nucleotides not matched to a gene: 6. The CDR3 runs 13 residues. The CDR3 coding sequence is TGTGCCTGGAGCTTGACAGGGGGTAGTGGCTACACCTTC. Its protein is CAWSLTGGSGYTF.

This clonotype was counted between two and nine times. The chain has TRBV28 and TRBJ2-3; 9 bases map to TRBD1. Germline V gives CDR1 MDHEN, CDR2 SYDVKM. The CDR3 consists of 16 residues. V lost 4 bases to trimming and J lost 1 base; unmatched junction nucleotides: 6. The CDR3 nucleotides are TGTGCCAGCAGTTCGTTAGGGACAGGGCGCACAGATACGCAGTATTTT. Translated: CASSSLGTGRTDTQYF.

Ten or more counts support this clonotype. The rearrangement links TRBV30 to TRBJ1-2, with a possible D match to TRBD1 (5 bases). Trimming cost V 3 bases and J 7 bases, with 9 bases left between them. There are 11 residues in the CDR3. Germline CDR1 and CDR2: GTSNPN and SVGIG (reference sequence). CDR3 bases: TGTGCCTGGAGCCGTGGGGGTGGCTACACCTTC. Translating gives CAWSRGGGYTF.

In this sample, this clonotype turned up a few times. This sequence joins TRBV3-1 and TRBJ2-3; 13 bases line up with TRBD2. The CDR3 covers 20 residues. Germline V gene sequence: CDR1 LGHDT, CDR2 YNNKEL (reference sequence). V was clipped by 0 bases and J by 3 bases; unmatched bases: 12. The CDR3 sequence is CASSQDHPFRTSGSTDTQYF. DNA of the CDR3: TGTGCCAGCAGCCAAGATCACCCATTCCGGACTAGCGGGAGTACAGATACGCAGTATTTT.